This TCR beta chain emerged from a study of shared clonotypes between healthy human individuals. The table came from immunoSEQ multiplex PCR; TCRdb's copy has only in-frame clones and leaves some out. The sample yields 650,000 to 700,000 clones, less than 95% seen once. Comments on this clone: Its specificity is not known.

Germline CDR1 LGHNA, CDR2 YSLEER. There are 15 residues in the CDR3. Trimming took off 0 bases at V and 3 bases at J, with 12 bases between the two ends. Study-level points and caveats: Four donors had around 5% of their naive CD4 clonotypes in common.

The chain employs TRBV4-3 and TRBJ2-7; D is unclear. The receptor's source is a man aged 18-30 years in good health. Some clones in this sample may be carry-over from other donors' samples. The sample was memory CD8+ T cells from PBMCs. The subset was: CD45RO+ cells pooled with CCR7-negative TemRA cells. The CDR3 region has the DNA TGCGCCAGCAGCCAAGATACCGGCCCCAACTACGAGCAGTACTTC. Translation gives CASSQDTGPNYEQYF.